The 24 T cell receptor beta chains presented below share a single source sample, sequenced in a study of OX40 agonist ivuxolimab in advanced cancers. Repertoires were generated with immunoSEQ multiplex PCR, while TCRdb's copy carries only in-frame clones and drops some. This sample has about 31,000 clones, with roughly 79% found just once. Sequenced here: CD4+ or CD8+ T cells sorted from blood, sampled in a trial of the OX40 agonist ivuxolimab. All receptors come from an adult with an advanced solid tumor such as melanoma, head and neck, liver or kidney cancer.

This clone was counted once. The DNA for the CDR3 is TGTGCCAGCAGCTTAGTTTTAGGAGGGGCGCAGTATTTT. It yields the protein CASSLVLGGAQYF. V usage is TRBV11-3 and J usage is TRBJ2-3, with a tentative D call TRBD2 (6 bases). V lost 1 base to trimming and J lost 10 bases, with 12 bases between them. Germline CDR1 and CDR2: SGHNT and YENEEA. This CDR3 spans 13 amino acids.

This clone was counted once. The chain recombines TRBV27 with TRBJ2-2; unclear D gene. Germline CDR1 and CDR2: MNHEY and SMNVEV (reference sequence). Trimming took 5 bases from V and 7 from J, leaving 14 bases between them. This CDR3 has 14 amino acids. CDR3 loop: CASSTLRVGGELFF. The CDR3 DNA is TGTGCCAGCAGTACCCTAAGGGTGGGCGGGGAGCTGTTTTTT.

The chain uses TRBV2 and TRBJ1-1; TRBD1 matches 7 bases. Germline V gene data show CDR1 as SNHLY and CDR2 as FYNNEI. V lost 7 bases to trimming and J lost 6 bases; unmatched junction nucleotides: 11. The CDR3 contains 14 residues. The CDR3 bases are TGTGCCAGCATCCCTCCAGGGACAGCCCCTGAAGCTTTCTTT. Its translation: CASIPPGTAPEAFF. Combining the CDR3 with reference TRBV2 and TRBJ1-1 gives the whole variable domain EPEVTQTPSHQVTQMGQEVILRCVPISNHLYFYWYRQILGQKVEFLVSFYNNEISEKSEIFDDQFSVERPDGSNFTLKIRSTKLEDSAMYFCASIPPGTAPEAFFGQGTRLTVV.

The chain links TRBV4-2 to TRBJ2-3; TRBD2 might be the D (6 bases). Germline loops: CDR1 LGHNA, CDR2 YNFKEQ. Trimming took off 5 bases at V and 4 bases at J, with 16 bases between the two ends. CDR3 length equals 15 residues. The CDR3 reads CASSGGSPEADTQYF. In DNA, the CDR3 is TGTGCCAGCAGCGGGGGGAGCCCCGAAGCAGATACGCAGTATTTT.

The chain uses TRBV19 and TRBJ2-3; 7 nucleotides line up with TRBD2. Germline CDR1 LNHDA, CDR2 SQIVND (reference sequence). Trimming cost V 0 bases and J 9 bases; bases outside gene matches: 9. The CDR3 covers 15 residues. The CDR3 nucleotides are TGTGCCAGTAGTATAGATACGGGAGGATGGGGCACGCAGTATTTT. Translated: CASSIDTGGWGTQYF. Supplemented by reference TRBV19 and TRBJ2-3, the full variable domain reads DGGITQSPKYLFRKEGQNVTLSCEQNLNHDAMYWYRQDPGQGLRLIYYSQIVNDFQKGDIAEGYSVSREKKESFPLTVTSAQKNPTAFYLCASSIDTGGWGTQYFGPGTRLTVL.

The chain carries TRBV18 and TRBJ2-5, with D perhaps matching TRBD2 (5 bases). Germline values: CDR1 KGHSH, CDR2 LQKENI. This CDR3 region has 12 residues. V was clipped by 4 bases and J by 2 bases, with 5 bases between them. The CDR3 protein is CASSRGQETQYF. Here the CDR3 DNA reads TGTGCCAGCTCACGAGGGCAAGAGACCCAGTACTTC.

This clone was counted between two and nine times. The chain's CDR3 is CASRGGTANTGELFF. CDR3 sequence (DNA): TGTGCCAGTAGGGGTGGGACAGCGAACACCGGGGAGCTGTTTTTT. The J gene is TRBJ2-2, the V gene TRBV19; 7 nucleotides agree with TRBD1. The junction had 4 bases not matched to a gene; V was cut back by 6 bases and J by 0 bases. In germline, CDR1 is LNHDA, CDR2 SQIVND (reference sequence). CDR3 length: 15 amino acids.

The chain links TRBV4-2 to TRBJ1-1; 7 bases fit TRBD1. The trim removed 1 base at V and 4 bases at J, leaving 6 bases unmatched. This CDR3 contains 15 residues. In germline, CDR1 is LGHNA, CDR2 YNFKEQ. The CDR3 nucleotides read TGTGCCAGCAGCCAAGGACCGCGGGACAGCACTGAAGCTTTCTTT. Translation: CASSQGPRDSTEAFF.

This clone was observed a single time. The CDR3 coding sequence is TGTGCCAGTAGTATCACCGGGACAGCGTACGAGCAGTACTTC. As protein: CASSITGTAYEQYF. The rearrangement joins TRBV19 to TRBJ2-7; 7 nucleotides align to TRBD1. The CDR3 is made up of 14 amino acids. Germline CDR1 LNHDA, CDR2 SQIVND (reference sequence). J lost 4 bases, V lost 3 bases, and 6 bases had no gene match.

The chain couples TRBV6-1 to TRBJ2-6; TRBD1 matches at 7 bases. Germline-derived CDR1 and CDR2 are MNHNS and SASEGT. This CDR3 comprises 15 residues. V lost 4 bases to trimming and J lost 2 bases; unmatched junction nucleotides: 2. The CDR3 region is CASSGGQAGANVLTF. Here the CDR3 DNA reads TGTGCCAGCAGTGGCGGACAGGCTGGGGCCAACGTCCTGACTTTC.

This chain uses TRBV11-3 with TRBJ2-1; tentative D call: TRBD2 (6 bases). The V and J ends lost 1 base and 7 bases respectively, with 8 bases between them. This CDR3 is 13 amino acids long. Germline-derived CDR1 and CDR2 are SGHNT and YENEEA. CDR3 amino acids: CASSLAGSNEQFF. The CDR3 bases are TGTGCCAGCAGCTTAGCCGGGAGTAATGAGCAGTTCTTC.

This clone was picked up one time. This CDR3 is CASSLKNTIYF. The DNA for the CDR3 is TGTGCCAGCAGTTTAAAAAACACCATATATTTT. The chain couples TRBV28 to TRBJ1-3; the D is unclear. The germline V gene has CDR1 MDHEN and CDR2 SYDVKM. V was pared by 2 bases and J by 6 bases, with 2 bases between. This CDR3 comprises 11 residues. The full variable domain, completed using reference TRBV28 and TRBJ1-3, is DVKVTQSSRYLVKRTGEKVFLECVQDMDHENMFWYRQDPGLGLRLIYFSYDVKMKEKGDIPEGYSVSREKKERFSLILESASTNQTSMYLCASSLKNTIYFGEGSWLTVV.

This clone was picked up a small number of times. The gene calls are TRBV5-4 and TRBJ2-7; 7 bases line up with TRBD2. This CDR3 has 14 residues. The germline gives CDR1 SGHNT, CDR2 YYREEE (reference sequence). V trimming: 1 base; J trimming: 10 bases; junction bases outside the gene matches: 11. CDR3 in amino acids: CASSLRGGEREQYF. The DNA for the CDR3 is TGTGCCAGCAGCTTGCGGGGAGGGGAACGAGAACAGTACTTC.

This clone was seen a handful of times. This sequence joins TRBV5-1 and TRBJ2-2, with D hard to call. The CDR3 runs 16 residues. The germline gives CDR1 SGHRS, CDR2 YFSETQ. With 2 bases removed from V and 4 bases from J, the gap between germline ends came to 15 bases. The CDR3 DNA follows: TGCGCCAGCAGCTTCGAAGTACAAACGGCCACCGGGGAGCTGTTTTTT. Translated, it gives CASSFEVQTATGELFF.

V gene TRBV28 combines with J gene TRBJ2-7; 8 bases are a match to TRBD2. This CDR3 has 16 amino acids. CDR1 and CDR2 from the germline V gene are MDHEN and SYDVKM. After removal of 6 bases from V and 3 bases from J, the junction contained 13 bases not matched to a gene. The CDR3 DNA is TGTGCCAGCAGCCCTGGACTAGCCGGGGGGCTCTACGAGCAGTACTTC. This codes for CASSPGLAGGLYEQYF.

The chain joins TRBV18 to TRBJ2-6; 7 bases fit TRBD2. The CDR3 totals 18 residues. V gave up 2 bases and J gave up 2 bases; unmatched junction bases: 9. The germline CDR1 and CDR2 sequences are KGHSH and LQKENI. This CDR3 reads CASSPNHQGLTGANVLTF. CDR3 coding DNA: TGTGCCAGCTCACCAAATCACCAGGGACTAACTGGGGCCAACGTCCTGACTTTC.

This clone was seen a single time. The V call is TRBV7-3, the J call TRBJ1-2, with D uncertain. The CDR3 spans 15 residues. Germline V CDR1 and CDR2: SGHTA, FQGTGA. The germline V and J ends were trimmed by 5 bases and 8 bases, with 21 bases remaining between them. The CDR3 protein is CASSPSPGSAEGYTF. DNA of the CDR3: TGTGCCAGCAGCCCTTCCCCCGGGAGCGCGGAGGGCTACACCTTC.

This chain links TRBV28 with TRBJ2-2; D not resolved. The CDR3 spans 14 residues. V shed 7 bases and J shed 6 bases, with 15 bases lying between them. Germline CDR1 is MDHEN and CDR2 is SYDVKM. The CDR3 DNA sequence: TGTGCCAGCAAGATAGATCTATCGTCCGGGGAGCTGTTTTTT. Encoded protein: CASKIDLSSGELFF.

The V call is TRBV14, the J call TRBJ1-2; no reliable D call. The V and J ends lost 4 bases and 8 bases respectively, with 17 bases between them. The CDR3 is made up of 14 amino acids. Germline V lookup: CDR1 SGHDN, CDR2 FVKESK. The DNA for the CDR3 is TGTGCCAGCAGCCGCGAGTTTAAGCTTAAGGGCTACACCTTC. Protein product: CASSREFKLKGYTF.

The chain joins TRBV19 to TRBJ1-1; D unresolved. The CDR3 is 13 residues long. V was clipped by 3 bases and J by 2 bases, with 7 bases between them. CDR1 and CDR2 (germline): LNHDA, SQIVND (reference sequence). CDR3 sequence reads: CASSMSLNTEAFF. The CDR3 region has the DNA TGTGCCAGTAGTATGTCCCTTAACACTGAAGCTTTCTTT.

The chain carries TRBV6-4 and TRBJ2-1; either TRBD1 or TRBD2 may supply D (5 bases each). The CDR3 spans 14 residues. Deletions cut 3 bases from V and 7 bases from J, with 13 bases between. CDR1 and CDR2 from the germline V gene are MRHNA and SNTAGT. The CDR3 bases are TGTGCCAGCAGTGAATCGGGGTGGACAAATGAGCAGTTCTTC. Translated: CASSESGWTNEQFF.

V is TRBV6-5 and J is TRBJ1-1, with D unresolved. The germline V and J ends were trimmed by 9 bases and 0 bases, with 14 bases remaining between them. CDR3 size: 14 residues. Germline V gene sequence: CDR1 MNHEY, CDR2 SVGAGI. Here the CDR3 reads CARIGQVMNTEAFF. The CDR3 region has the DNA TGTGCCAGAATTGGCCAGGTTATGAACACTGAAGCTTTCTTT.

This clone was counted between two and nine times. This chain joins TRBV28 and TRBJ1-4; possible D gene TRBD1, 6 bases. There are 16 residues in the CDR3. Looked up from germline, CDR1 is MDHEN and CDR2 is SYDVKM. Trimming stripped 5 bases from V and 0 bases from J, with 13 bases between. The CDR3 nucleotides read TGTGCCAGCAGTGAACAGGGTGGGCCAACTAATGAAAAACTGTTTTTT. Translating gives CASSEQGGPTNEKLFF.

The J gene is TRBJ1-1, the V gene TRBV7-9; no firm D call. CDR3 size: 14 residues. Germline CDR1 SEHNR, CDR2 FQNEAQ (reference sequence). Between the trimmed V and J ends, which lost 1 base and 2 bases, there was a span of 8 bases. Here the CDR3 DNA reads TGTGCCAGCAGCTTAGTAGCAGGCAACACTGAAGCTTTCTTT. It translates to CASSLVAGNTEAFF.